This TCR beta chain was identified during a study of CD8 T cells in ankylosing spondylitis. Points from the study as a whole: Prior work had noted some motif variants in reactive arthritis blood and synovial fluid. Within ankylosing spondylitis blood, a TCR beta motif made up of several highly homologous variants appeared to be characteristic. Disease-associated clones were reportedly significantly overrepresented in matched ankylosing spondylitis synovial fluid.

Each TCR beta library was made by quantitative 5'-RACE that incorporated molecular barcodes. MiXCR, applied by TCRdb to the 5' RACE reads, yields one record per CDR3 protein. The sample shows 250,000 to 350,000 distinct CDR3 sequences, 7.5% to 9% of them seen only once. Germline CDR1 and CDR2: LNHDA and SQIVND (reference sequence). The CDR3 covers 14 residues. The V and J ends lost 4 bases and 0 bases respectively, with 9 bases between them. This clonotype has just a few counts. What it binds is not known. The clonotype comes from a male donor with ankylosing spondylitis. Sequencing used blood, either unsorted or a sorted T cell fraction (not recorded which). This chain links TRBV19 with TRBJ2-5; D is uncertain. The CDR3 sequence is CASSTQMNQETQYF. CDR3 coding DNA: TGTGCCAGTAGTACCCAGATGAACCAAGAGACCCAGTACTTC.